These T cell receptor beta chains were read from a single sample in a study of CD8 T cells in ankylosing spondylitis. From the 5' RACE reads, TCRdb called clonotypes with MiXCR, one entry per CDR3 protein. The sample includes a few hundred thousand distinct CDR3 sequences, roughly a sixth of them seen just once. Specimen: blood, either unsorted or a sorted T cell fraction (not recorded which). All receptors derive from a male donor with ankylosing spondylitis. The CDR3 runs from the conserved cysteine through the conserved F or W.

>TRBV29-1|TRBJ2-2
CSVAHRPNTGELFF
>TRBV10-3|TRBJ2-2
CAIRQSLSNTGELFF
>TRBV7-9|TRBJ1-1
CASSPQGQMNTEAFF
>TRBV2|TRBJ2-7
CASSQEQGTYEQYF
>TRBV10-3|TRBJ2-3
CAISEAGDTQYF
>TRBV7-3|TRBJ2-2
CASSLRGGGVTGELFF
>TRBV20-1|TRBJ1-5
CSAPQGYYSNQPQHF
>TRBV6-1|TRBJ1-1
CASRDRGWTEAFF
>TRBV27|TRBJ2-7
CASAYPPAYEQYF
>TRBV20-1|TRBJ2-2
CSAARQSGELFF
>TRBV20-1|TRBJ2-4
CSATGTSGGAKNIQYF
>TRBV29-1|TRBJ1-1
CSVKDLGGGLAHTEAFF
>TRBV24-1|TRBJ1-2
CATSDLLDGYTF
>TRBV7-2|TRBJ2-5
CASSPQQGFEETQYF
>TRBV5-1|TRBJ1-1
CASSLGVGGMNTEAFF